Each of the 32 T cell receptor beta chains below was sequenced from the same sample in a study of memory CD4+ T cells and cytomegalovirus serostatus. Sequenced by immunoSEQ multiplex PCR; TCRdb stores in-frame clones only, minus some. Among just under 95,000 clones listed, 80% were seen once. The sort gate was single viable CD3+CD4+CD8-CD45RO+ cells for memory CD4+ T cells. The sample was memory CD4+ T cells from blood. The receptors stem from an adult in good health and CMV-seropositive.

This rearrangement joins TRBV29-1 to TRBJ2-1; possibly TRBD1 for D (6 bases). The length of the CDR3 is 12 residues. CDR1 is SQVTM, CDR2 ANQGSEA, per germline. Trimming pared 7 bases from V and 7 bases from J, leaving 14 bases between. The CDR3 DNA sequence: TGCAGCGCAGCCCAGACAGGAAATGAGCAGTTCTTC. Its protein is CSAAQTGNEQFF.

The CDR3: CAWNSWEGLNEQYF. CDR3 nucleotides: TGTGCCTGGAACTCATGGGAGGGCCTAAACGAGCAGTACTTC. The chain recombines TRBV30 with TRBJ2-5, with 7 bases lining up with TRBD2. The J call is doubtful: the DNA matches TRBJ2-7 better. This CDR3 comprises 14 residues. Germline V gene lookup returns CDR1 GTSNPN and CDR2 SVGIG (reference sequence).

In DNA, the CDR3 is TGTGCCAGCAGCCAAGATTACCTAGCGGGAGTCTCCTACGAGCAGTACTTC. Amino acid sequence: CASSQDYLAGVSYEQYF. This chain connects TRBV4-2 to TRBJ2-7; 10 bases agree with TRBD2. The germline CDR1 and CDR2 sequences are LGHNA and YNFKEQ. This CDR3 comprises 17 residues. V shed 0 bases and J 0 bases; nucleotides not matched to a gene: 5.

V is TRBV2 and J is TRBJ2-3; 7 bases fit TRBD1. V dropped 4 bases and J dropped 2; count of bases not matched to a gene: 12. Germline V gene data show CDR1 as SNHLY and CDR2 as FYNNEI. The CDR3 runs 17 residues. In nucleotides, the CDR3 is TGTGCCAGCAGTGCCCCTCAGGGGGACAGAGACACAGATACGCAGTATTTT. Its protein is CASSAPQGDRDTDTQYF.

The rearrangement joins TRBV5-1 to TRBJ2-1; 8 bases map to TRBD2. Germline loops: CDR1 SGHRS, CDR2 YFSETQ. The CDR3 has 16 residues. Trimming cost V 6 bases and J 2 bases; bases outside gene matches: 10. CDR3 DNA sequence: TGCGCCAGCACCCTTCGAGCGGGAGTCCCCTACAATGAGCAGTTCTTC. Translated: CASTLRAGVPYNEQFF. The whole variable domain, filled in from reference TRBV5-1 and TRBJ2-1, reads KAGVTQTPRYLIKTRGQQVTLSCSPISGHRSVSWYQQTPGQGLQFLFEYFSETQRNKGNFPGRFSGRQFSNSRSEMNVSTLELGDSALYLCASTLRAGVPYNEQFFGPGTRLTVL.

The J gene is TRBJ2-5, the V gene TRBV15; 9 bases are shared with TRBD1. The CDR3 extends over 17 amino acids. Germline V gene lookup returns CDR1 LNHNV and CDR2 YYDKDF (reference sequence). The trim removed 2 bases at V and 3 bases at J, leaving 10 bases unmatched. The CDR3 DNA reads as TGTGCCACCAGCAGAAATAGGGGAGGGGACAGGGAAGAGACCCAGTACTTC. Its protein product is CATSRNRGGDREETQYF. The full variable domain, with the rest looked up from reference TRBV15 and TRBJ2-5, is DAMVIQNPRYQVTQFGKPVTLSCSQTLNHNVMYWYQQKSSQAPKLLFHYYDKDFNNEADTPDNFQSRRPNTSFCFLDIRSPGLGDTAMYLCATSRNRGGDREETQYFGPGTRLLVL.

The V gene is TRBV6-5, the J gene TRBJ2-7; 13 bases are a match to TRBD2. The V gene's germline CDR1 is MNHEY and CDR2 SVGAGI. Losses at the gene ends were 4 bases for V and 4 bases for J; bases not matched to a gene: 1. There are 14 residues in the CDR3. The CDR3 region has the DNA TGTGCCAGCAGTTGGACTAGCGGGAGTTACGAGCAGTACTTC. Its translation is CASSWTSGSYEQYF.

This clone was observed a handful of times. This sequence joins TRBV28 and TRBJ2-7; D not certain. V was clipped by 6 bases and J by 4 bases, with 4 bases between them. CDR1 is MDHEN and CDR2 is SYDVKM in the germline V gene. This CDR3 comprises 10 residues. The DNA for the CDR3 is TGTGCCAGCAGGGGTTACGAGCAGTACTTC. Its translation is CASRGYEQYF.

The chain recombines TRBV5-8 with TRBJ1-1; 9 nucleotides match TRBD1. CDR1 and CDR2 (germline): SGHTS, YDEGEE. The CDR3 is 15 amino acids. V dropped 4 bases and J dropped 1; count of bases not matched to a gene: 5. CDR3 sequence (DNA): TGTGCCAGCAGCCCTTGGACAGGGGCGAACACTGAAGCTTTCTTT. It codes for CASSPWTGANTEAFF.

This clone is a singleton in its sample. The chain couples TRBV7-9 to TRBJ2-7, with D perhaps being TRBD1 or TRBD2 (5 bases each). This CDR3 is built from 15 residues. The ends were cut back, 5 bases at V and 1 base at J, with 15 bases in the middle. Germline CDR1 SEHNR, CDR2 FQNEAQ (reference sequence). CDR3 protein: CASSPGTELSYEQYF. The CDR3 DNA sequence: TGTGCCAGCAGCCCCGGGACGGAGCTTTCCTACGAGCAGTACTTC.

This chain connects TRBV2 to TRBJ2-2; D remains unclear. V shed 2 bases and J shed 8 bases, with 15 bases lying between them. Germline values: CDR1 SNHLY, CDR2 FYNNEI. This CDR3 contains 15 residues. The CDR3 bases are TGTGCCAGCAGTGAATCGGGCCACTCGGCGGGGGAGCTGTTTTTT. It is translated as CASSESGHSAGELFF.

The chain employs TRBV4-2 and TRBJ1-1; tentatively, D is TRBD1 (6 bases). Germline V gives CDR1 LGHNA, CDR2 YNFKEQ. This CDR3 spans 15 amino acids. Trimming cost V 0 bases and J 1 base, with 9 bases left between them. CDR3 loop: CASSQEEGGNTEAFF. The CDR3 region has the DNA TGTGCCAGCAGCCAAGAAGAAGGGGGGAACACTGAAGCTTTCTTT.

This chain joins TRBV19 and TRBJ2-1; maybe TRBD2 (6 bases). V lost 5 bases, J lost 7 bases, and 21 bases lay in between. The CDR3 loop spans 16 amino acids. From germline, CDR1 is LNHDA and CDR2 SQIVND (reference sequence). This CDR3 is CASSQKTRFLGNEQFF. CDR3 bases: TGTGCCAGTAGTCAAAAGACTAGATTTTTGGGGAATGAGCAGTTCTTC.

This chain joins TRBV5-1 and TRBJ2-6; no reliable D call. V gave up 0 bases and J gave up 0 bases, with 7 bases separating them. Germline CDR1 and CDR2: SGHRS and YFSETQ. CDR3 length: 16 amino acids. CDR3 bases: TGCGCCAGCAGCTTGGGGCCCCGCTCTGGGGCCAACGTCCTGACTTTC. Translating it yields CASSLGPRSGANVLTF.

In its sample, this clone was seen a few times. The same CDR3 can be traced to other DNA sequences in this sample. This chain uses TRBV19 with TRBJ2-5; D uncertain. From germline, CDR1 is LNHDA and CDR2 SQIVND (reference sequence). The CDR3 runs to 11 residues. V was shortened by 4 bases and J by 4 bases, with 4 bases between the two germline ends. The CDR3 loop is CASSSGETQYF. The CDR3 coding sequence is TGTGCCAGTAGTAGCGGAGAGACCCAGTACTTC.

This clone appeared once. The chain carries TRBV7-3 and TRBJ2-2; D call uncertain. There are 15 residues in the CDR3. Trimming shortened V by 5 bases and J by 4 bases, and 14 bases separated the two germline ends. CDR1 is SGHTA and CDR2 is FQGTGA in the germline V gene. The CDR3 loop is CASSPRTALTGELFF. DNA for the CDR3: TGTGCCAGCAGCCCCCGGACCGCGCTCACCGGGGAGCTGTTTTTT.

V gene TRBV12-2 combines with J gene TRBJ2-7; the D call TRBD2 from the table was never checked on the DNA. TRBV12-2 is an annotated pseudogene. The CDR3 is 14 residues long. The CDR3 bases are TGTGCAAGTCGCTTAATGCGGAGGGCCGGCGAGCAGTACTTC. It codes for CASRLMRRAGEQYF.

This clone was counted a single time. This chain uses TRBV7-9 with TRBJ2-1; 13 bases match TRBD2. CDR3 size: 15 residues. With V trimmed by 5 bases and J by 10 bases, 8 bases remained unmatched. Germline-derived CDR1 and CDR2 are SEHNR and FQNEAQ (reference sequence). The chain's CDR3 is CASSPGTSGAQEQFF. The CDR3 region has the DNA TGTGCCAGCAGCCCTGGGACTAGCGGGGCGCAAGAGCAGTTCTTC. The variable domain in full, completed from reference TRBV7-9 and TRBJ2-1, reads DTGVSQNPRHKITKRGQNVTFRCDPISEHNRLYWYRQTLGQGPEFLTYFQNEAQLEKSRLLSDRFSAERPKGSFSTLEIQRTEQGDSAMYLCASSPGTSGAQEQFFGPGTRLTVL.

The chain employs TRBV7-7 and TRBJ2-2, with TRBD1 matching 8 bases. Germline V gene lookup returns CDR1 SSHAT and CDR2 FNYEAQ (reference sequence). The CDR3 has 13 amino acids. CDR3 in amino acids: CASGAGGSGELFF. DNA of the CDR3: TGTGCTAGCGGCGCAGGGGGCTCCGGGGAGCTGTTTTTT.

The chain carries TRBV19 and TRBJ1-2; TRBD1 might be the D (6 bases). V was pared by 7 bases and J by 5 bases, with 14 bases between. Germline CDR1 is LNHDA and CDR2 is SQIVND (reference sequence). The CDR3 spans 13 residues. In DNA, the CDR3 is TGTGCCAGTATAGGCCCAGGGGCATATGGCTACACCTTC. It codes for CASIGPGAYGYTF.

The chain uses TRBV18 and TRBJ2-2; possibly TRBD1 for D (6 bases). The CDR3 is 16 residues long. V lost 0 bases and J 7 bases, leaving 15 bases between the germline ends. The germline gives CDR1 KGHSH, CDR2 LQKENI. For the CDR3, the DNA is TGTGCCAGCTCACCACCGTCAGGGGTCGGTGGCGGGGAGCTGTTTTTT. Its protein product is CASSPPSGVGGGELFF.

This clone was seen many times. V is TRBV28 and J is TRBJ1-5, with TRBD1 matching over 8 bases. Unmatched junction bases numbered 3, after V lost 4 bases and J lost 7 bases. CDR1 is MDHEN, CDR2 SYDVKM, per germline. CDR3 size: 13 residues. The CDR3 DNA sequence: TGTGCCAGCAGTTACGCAGGGGGCCAGCCCCAGCATTTT. Translated: CASSYAGGQPQHF.

In its sample, this clone was seen once. This chain connects TRBV19 to TRBJ1-1, with D perhaps TRBD1 (6 bases). Per germline, CDR1 LNHDA and CDR2 SQIVND (reference sequence). This CDR3 spans 18 amino acids. V was trimmed by 5 bases and J by 2 bases, leaving 24 bases between them. CDR3 sequence (DNA): TGTGCCAGTAGTGCCCATCGGGGGGCGGCGGTAGGAAACACTGAAGCTTTCTTT. Translated, it gives CASSAHRGAAVGNTEAFF.

This rearrangement joins TRBV6-1 to TRBJ2-1, with 13 bases that match TRBD2. The CDR3 is 13 residues long. Germline V gene sequence: CDR1 MNHNS, CDR2 SASEGT. After removal of 10 bases from V and 13 bases from J, the junction contained 10 bases not matched to a gene. CDR3: CATKGLAGVEQFF. CDR3 nucleotides: TGTGCCACAAAAGGACTAGCGGGAGTTGAACAGTTCTTC.

This chain connects TRBV30 to TRBJ1-3; no definite D call. Germline V lookup: CDR1 GTSNPN, CDR2 SVGIG (reference sequence). This CDR3 contains 11 residues. V was shortened by 4 bases and J by 4 bases, with 5 bases between the two germline ends. The CDR3 DNA reads as TGTGCCTGGATGACAGGAAACACCATATATTTT. It translates to CAWMTGNTIYF.

CDR3 sequence reads: CASSFQLAGGYNEQFF. The CDR3 bases are TGTGCCAGCAGTTTCCAACTAGCGGGAGGGTACAATGAGCAGTTCTTC. The chain carries TRBV6-5 and TRBJ2-1; 13 nucleotides align to TRBD2. CDR3 length: 16 amino acids. The V gene's germline CDR1 is MNHEY and CDR2 SVGAGI. V trimming: 4 bases; J trimming: 4 bases; junction bases outside the gene matches: 4.

The CDR3 loop reads CASSPGRAALGEQFF. CDR3 DNA: TGTGCCAGCAGCCCCGGTAGAGCGGCCCTGGGTGAGCAGTTCTTC. The chain couples TRBV7-3 to TRBJ2-1; possibly TRBD2 for D (5 bases). This CDR3 is built from 15 residues. Germline V gene lookup returns CDR1 SGHTA and CDR2 FQGTGA. The germline V and J ends were trimmed by 5 bases and 9 bases, with 20 bases remaining between them.

This chain joins TRBV5-1 and TRBJ2-1, with D possibly being TRBD1 or TRBD2 (5 bases each). Trimming cost V 4 bases and J 5 bases, with 16 bases left between them. CDR1 and CDR2 from the germline V gene are SGHRS and YFSETQ. The CDR3 consists of 15 residues. DNA of the CDR3: TGCGCCAGCAGCCGAGAACTAGGGGTGAACAATGAGCAGTTCTTC. Translated, it gives CASSRELGVNNEQFF.

The V call is TRBV30, the J call TRBJ1-5; D might be TRBD1 (5 bases). This CDR3 has 15 residues. Germline V CDR1 and CDR2: GTSNPN, SVGIG (reference sequence). V dropped 2 bases and J dropped 4 bases, with 15 bases sitting between them. The CDR3 bases are TGTGCCTGGAGTTCCAATACCAGGGAAAATCAGCCCCAGCATTTT. As protein: CAWSSNTRENQPQHF.

The V call is TRBV28, the J call TRBJ2-1, with 8 bases aligning to TRBD2. J was trimmed by 5 bases and V by 6 bases; bases with no gene match: 9. CDR1 and CDR2 from the germline V gene are MDHEN and SYDVKM. The CDR3 consists of 15 residues. CDR3 loop: CASSPTALADNEQFF. The DNA for the CDR3 is TGTGCCAGCAGCCCAACCGCACTAGCGGACAATGAGCAGTTCTTC. The full variable domain, with the rest looked up from reference TRBV28 and TRBJ2-1, is DVKVTQSSRYLVKRTGEKVFLECVQDMDHENMFWYRQDPGLGLRLIYFSYDVKMKEKGDIPEGYSVSREKKERFSLILESASTNQTSMYLCASSPTALADNEQFFGPGTRLTVL.

This clone was seen only a few times. This chain uses TRBV28 with TRBJ1-3, with a possible D match to TRBD1 (6 bases). Germline V lookup: CDR1 MDHEN, CDR2 SYDVKM. The V end was cut by 9 bases, the J end by 4 bases, with 16 bases between. This CDR3 region has 14 residues. The CDR3 loop is CASLRGGLGNTIYF. In DNA, the CDR3 is TGTGCCAGTCTCCGAGGGGGGTTAGGAAACACCATATATTTT.

This clone has only a few counts. The chain employs TRBV4-3 and TRBJ2-2; TRBD2 might be the D (7 bases). V gave up 0 bases and J gave up 5 bases, with 16 bases separating them. Germline assignment: CDR1 LGHNA and CDR2 YSLEER. This CDR3 is built from 17 residues. The CDR3 spells CASSQDWGGAGTGELFF. CDR3 in DNA: TGCGCCAGCAGCCAAGACTGGGGGGGCGCGGGAACCGGGGAGCTGTTTTTT.